This TCR beta chain was sequenced during a study of cytomegalovirus exposure and HLA in healthy donors. Germline V gives CDR1 SGHRS, CDR2 YFSETQ. The CDR3 totals 15 residues. The germline V and J ends were trimmed by 3 bases and 8 bases, with 15 bases remaining between them. The PCR used 60 Vbeta and 13 Jbeta primers. The assay was immunoSEQ multiplex PCR, and TCRdb's table has in-frame clones only and misses some. Of under 200,000 clones detected, roughly 13% appear once; the ten largest clones hold about 7.8%. Sequenced sample: PBMCs. This chain joins TRBV5-1 and TRBJ1-6; the D is unclear. The receptor's source is a man aged 50 or older in good health and CMV-seropositive. As DNA, the CDR3 is TGCGCCAGCAGCTACTCCGGGAGAGGTGATTCACCCCTCCACTTT. The encoded protein is CASSYSGRGDSPLHF.